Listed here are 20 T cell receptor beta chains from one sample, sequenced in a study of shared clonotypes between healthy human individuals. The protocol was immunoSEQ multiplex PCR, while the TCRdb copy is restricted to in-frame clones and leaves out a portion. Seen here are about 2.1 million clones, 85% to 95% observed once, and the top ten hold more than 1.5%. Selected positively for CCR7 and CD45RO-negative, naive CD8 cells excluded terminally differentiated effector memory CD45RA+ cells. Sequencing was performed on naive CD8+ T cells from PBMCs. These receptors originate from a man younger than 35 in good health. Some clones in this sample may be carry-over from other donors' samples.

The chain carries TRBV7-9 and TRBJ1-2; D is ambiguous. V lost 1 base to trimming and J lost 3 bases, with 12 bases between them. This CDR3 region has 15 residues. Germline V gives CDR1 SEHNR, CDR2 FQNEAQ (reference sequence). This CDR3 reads CASSLGRASDYGYTF. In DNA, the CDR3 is TGTGCCAGCAGCTTAGGTAGGGCATCAGACTATGGCTACACCTTC.

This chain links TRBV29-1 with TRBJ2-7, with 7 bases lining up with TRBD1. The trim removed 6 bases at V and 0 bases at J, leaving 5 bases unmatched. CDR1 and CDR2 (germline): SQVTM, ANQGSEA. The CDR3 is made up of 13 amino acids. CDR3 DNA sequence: TGCAGCGTCGAAAGACAGGGCTCCTACGAGCAGTACTTC. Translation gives CSVERQGSYEQYF.

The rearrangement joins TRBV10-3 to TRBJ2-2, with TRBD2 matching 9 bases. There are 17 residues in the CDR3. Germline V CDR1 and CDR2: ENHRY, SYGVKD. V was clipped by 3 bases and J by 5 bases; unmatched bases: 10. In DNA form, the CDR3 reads TGTGCCATCAGTGATAAAAATCTAGCGGGACCAACCGGGGAGCTGTTTTTT. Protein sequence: CAISDKNLAGPTGELFF.

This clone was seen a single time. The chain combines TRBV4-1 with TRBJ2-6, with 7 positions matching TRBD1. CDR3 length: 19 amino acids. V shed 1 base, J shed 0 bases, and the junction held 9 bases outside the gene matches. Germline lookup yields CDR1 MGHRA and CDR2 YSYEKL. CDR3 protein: CASSQGPGQPPSGANVLTF. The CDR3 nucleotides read TGCGCCAGCAGCCAAGGTCCGGGACAGCCACCCTCTGGGGCCAACGTCCTGACTTTC.

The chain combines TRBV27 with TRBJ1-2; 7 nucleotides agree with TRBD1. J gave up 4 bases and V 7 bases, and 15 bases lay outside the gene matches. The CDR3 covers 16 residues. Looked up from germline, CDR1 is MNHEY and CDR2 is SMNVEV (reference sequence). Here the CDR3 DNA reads TGTGCCAGCACCCGGACAGGTTCTACTCTCCTCTATGGCTACACCTTC. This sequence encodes CASTRTGSTLLYGYTF.

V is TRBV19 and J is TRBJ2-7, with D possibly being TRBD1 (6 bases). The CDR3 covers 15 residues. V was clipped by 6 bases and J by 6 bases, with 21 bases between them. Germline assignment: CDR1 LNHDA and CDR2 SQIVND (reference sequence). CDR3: CASSPGRAKQGEQYF. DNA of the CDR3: TGTGCCAGTAGCCCGGGACGGGCAAAACAGGGCGAGCAGTACTTC.

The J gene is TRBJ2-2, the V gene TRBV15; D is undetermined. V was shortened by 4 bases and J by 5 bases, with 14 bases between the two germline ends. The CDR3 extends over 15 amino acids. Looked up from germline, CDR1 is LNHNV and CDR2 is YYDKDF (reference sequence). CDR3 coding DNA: TGTGCCACCAGCATGGACGGCTCTGGAACCGGGGAGCTGTTTTTT. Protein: CATSMDGSGTGELFF.

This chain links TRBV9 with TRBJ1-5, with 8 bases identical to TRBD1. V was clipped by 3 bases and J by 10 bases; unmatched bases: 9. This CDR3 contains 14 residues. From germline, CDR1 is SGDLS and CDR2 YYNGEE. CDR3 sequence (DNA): TGTGCCAGCAGCGCTTCGGACAGGGCAATACCCCAGCATTTT. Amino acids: CASSASDRAIPQHF.

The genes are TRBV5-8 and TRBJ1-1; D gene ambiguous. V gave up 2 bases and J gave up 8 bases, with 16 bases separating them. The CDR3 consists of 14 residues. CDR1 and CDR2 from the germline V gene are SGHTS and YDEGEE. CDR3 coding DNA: TGTGCCAGCAGCTTTTCTCCAGACTCTGAGGAAGCTTTCTTT. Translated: CASSFSPDSEEAFF. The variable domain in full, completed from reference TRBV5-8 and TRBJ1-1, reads EAGVTQSPTHLIKTRGQQATLRCSPISGHTSVYWYQQALGLGLQFLLWYDEGEERNRGNFPPRFSGRQFPNYSSELNVNALELEDSALYLCASSFSPDSEEAFFGQGTRLTVV.

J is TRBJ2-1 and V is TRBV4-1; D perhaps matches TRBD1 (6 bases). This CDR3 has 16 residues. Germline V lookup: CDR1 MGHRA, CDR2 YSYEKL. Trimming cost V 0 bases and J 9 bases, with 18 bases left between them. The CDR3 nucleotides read TGCGCCAGCAGCCAAGACCCAGGGGATCCGCTCCGTGAGCAGTTCTTC. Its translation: CASSQDPGDPLREQFF.

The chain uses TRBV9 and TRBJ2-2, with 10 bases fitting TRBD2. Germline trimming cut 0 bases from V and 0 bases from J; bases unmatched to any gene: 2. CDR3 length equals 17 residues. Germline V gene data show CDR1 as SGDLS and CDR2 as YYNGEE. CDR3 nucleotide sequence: TGTGCCAGCAGCGTAGCGACTAGCGGGTCGAACACCGGGGAGCTGTTTTTT. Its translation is CASSVATSGSNTGELFF.

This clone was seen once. The CDR3 loop is CSVGGQEIYEQYF. In nucleotides, the CDR3 is TGCAGCGTTGGGGGACAGGAGATCTACGAGCAGTACTTC. This sequence joins TRBV29-1 and TRBJ2-7; 8 bases line up with TRBD1. Per germline, CDR1 SQVTM and CDR2 ANQGSEA. Trimming cost V 4 bases and J 3 bases; bases outside gene matches: 5. The CDR3 loop spans 13 amino acids.

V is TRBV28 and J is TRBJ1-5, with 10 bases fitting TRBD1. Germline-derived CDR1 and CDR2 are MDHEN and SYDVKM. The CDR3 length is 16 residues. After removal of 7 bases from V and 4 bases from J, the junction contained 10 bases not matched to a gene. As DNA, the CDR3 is TGTGCCAGCACCCAGGACAGGGGGAACCGTAATCAGCCCCAGCATTTT. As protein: CASTQDRGNRNQPQHF.

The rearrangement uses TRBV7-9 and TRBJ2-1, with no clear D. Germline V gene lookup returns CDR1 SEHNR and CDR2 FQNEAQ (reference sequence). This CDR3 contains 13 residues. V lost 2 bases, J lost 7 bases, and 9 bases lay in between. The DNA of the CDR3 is TGTGCCAGCAGCTTAAGTTTAACAAATGAGCAGTTCTTC. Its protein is CASSLSLTNEQFF.

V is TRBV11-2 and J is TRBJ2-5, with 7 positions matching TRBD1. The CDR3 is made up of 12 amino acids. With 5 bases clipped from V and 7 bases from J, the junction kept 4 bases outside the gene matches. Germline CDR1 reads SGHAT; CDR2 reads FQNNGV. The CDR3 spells CASSRQGGTQYF. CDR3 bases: TGTGCCAGCAGCCGACAGGGCGGGACCCAGTACTTC.

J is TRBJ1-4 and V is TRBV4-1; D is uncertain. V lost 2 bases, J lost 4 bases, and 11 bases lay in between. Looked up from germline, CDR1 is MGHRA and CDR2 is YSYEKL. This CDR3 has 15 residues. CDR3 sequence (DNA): TGCGCCAGCAGCCAATTGGACGGACTTAATGAAAAACTGTTTTTT. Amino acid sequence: CASSQLDGLNEKLFF.

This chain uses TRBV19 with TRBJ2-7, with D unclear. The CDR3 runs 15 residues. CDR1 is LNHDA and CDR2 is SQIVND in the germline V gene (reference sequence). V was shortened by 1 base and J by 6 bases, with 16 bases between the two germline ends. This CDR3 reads CASSIVRDRQGEQYF. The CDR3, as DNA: TGTGCCAGTAGTATAGTAAGGGATCGGCAAGGCGAGCAGTACTTC.

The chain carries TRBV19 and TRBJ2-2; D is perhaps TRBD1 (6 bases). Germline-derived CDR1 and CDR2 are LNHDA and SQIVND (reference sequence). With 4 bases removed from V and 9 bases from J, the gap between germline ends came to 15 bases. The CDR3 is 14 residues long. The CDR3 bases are TGTGCCAGTAGTACCGGACAGCAGGGAAGGGAGCTGTTTTTT. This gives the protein CASSTGQQGRELFF.

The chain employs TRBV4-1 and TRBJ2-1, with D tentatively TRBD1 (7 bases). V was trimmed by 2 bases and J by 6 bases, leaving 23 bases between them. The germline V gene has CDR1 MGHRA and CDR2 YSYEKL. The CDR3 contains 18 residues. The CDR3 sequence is CASSQSRGTVVGGNEQFF. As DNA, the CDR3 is TGCGCCAGCAGCCAAAGCCGCGGGACAGTCGTGGGGGGCAATGAGCAGTTCTTC.

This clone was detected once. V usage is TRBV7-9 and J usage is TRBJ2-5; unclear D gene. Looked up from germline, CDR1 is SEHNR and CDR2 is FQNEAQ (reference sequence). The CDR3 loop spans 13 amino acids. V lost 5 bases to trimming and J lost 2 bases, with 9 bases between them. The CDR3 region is CASSPPSQETQYF. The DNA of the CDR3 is TGTGCCAGCAGCCCCCCCAGTCAAGAGACCCAGTACTTC. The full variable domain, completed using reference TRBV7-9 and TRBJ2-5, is DTGVSQNPRHKITKRGQNVTFRCDPISEHNRLYWYRQTLGQGPEFLTYFQNEAQLEKSRLLSDRFSAERPKGSFSTLEIQRTEQGDSAMYLCASSPPSQETQYFGPGTRLLVL.